Following are 18 T cell receptor beta chains from one sample sequenced in a study of blood T cell repertoires in COVID-19 (dated by TCRdb to 2018 to 2021). Library generation was performed with the immunoSEQ multiplex PCR assay. TCRdb provides this immuneACCESS table in a form limited to in-frame rearrangements. Some clones are lacking; in checked studies, under half of them reflect an unresolved V gene, and why the rest are absent is not known. This sample holds 95,000 to 150,000 clones; around 84% were observed only once. The top ten clones comprise nearly 4% of the sample. The sample was PBMCs or T cells enriched from blood (not recorded which). These TCRs come from a woman in her 30s who had recovered from COVID-19.

This clone was observed a handful of times. The chain combines TRBV30 with TRBJ2-7; D unresolved. With 0 bases removed from V and 1 base from J, the gap between germline ends came to 7 bases. The germline V gene encodes CDR1 GTSNPN and CDR2 SVGIG (reference sequence). The CDR3 totals 13 residues. The CDR3 reads CAWSVQISYEQYF. The DNA for the CDR3 is TGTGCCTGGAGTGTACAGATTTCCTACGAGCAGTACTTC.

This chain uses TRBV28 with TRBJ2-1; D perhaps matches TRBD2 (6 bases). Trimming stripped 6 bases from V and 3 bases from J, with 21 bases between. This CDR3 spans 17 amino acids. CDR1 and CDR2 from the germline V gene are MDHEN and SYDVKM. Here the CDR3 DNA reads TGTGCCAGCAGCCAAGCGGGCCCGATCGGGGGCTACAATGAGCAGTTCTTC. Translated, it gives CASSQAGPIGGYNEQFF.

The chain is built from TRBV5-4 and TRBJ2-1, with a tentative D call TRBD1 (6 bases). CDR1 and CDR2 (germline): SGHNT, YYREEE (reference sequence). Trimming took off 0 bases at V and 4 bases at J, with 8 bases between the two ends. The CDR3 is 14 amino acids. This CDR3 is CASSLGQEYNEQFF. DNA of the CDR3: TGTGCCAGCAGCTTGGGACAGGAGTACAATGAGCAGTTCTTC. The variable domain in full, completed from reference TRBV5-4 and TRBJ2-1, reads ETGVTQSPTHLIKTRGQQVTLRCSSQSGHNTVSWYQQALGQGPQFIFQYYREEENGRGNFPPRFSGLQFPNYSSELNVNALELDDSALYLCASSLGQEYNEQFFGPGTRLTVL.

This chain joins TRBV5-4 and TRBJ1-4; 7 bases are shared with TRBD1. V gave up 1 base and J gave up 1 base; unmatched junction bases: 4. Germline lookup yields CDR1 SGHNT and CDR2 YYREEE (reference sequence). This CDR3 comprises 16 residues. CDR3 coding DNA: TGTGCCAGCAGCTTGAGACAGGGCGGAACTAATGAAAAACTGTTTTTT. It yields the protein CASSLRQGGTNEKLFF.

This clone was recorded only once. The rearrangement links TRBV18 to TRBJ1-5, with D possibly matching TRBD1 (5 bases). The CDR3 covers 15 residues. The ends were cut back, 0 bases at V and 4 bases at J, with 10 bases in the middle. Germline V gives CDR1 KGHSH, CDR2 LQKENI. The chain's CDR3 is CASSPPNRQNQPQHF. CDR3 DNA: TGTGCCAGCTCACCACCGAACAGGCAAAATCAGCCCCAGCATTTT.

The V and J genes are TRBV7-8 and TRBJ2-7; tentatively, D is TRBD2 (5 bases). The germline gives CDR1 SGHVS, CDR2 FQNEAQ. This CDR3 comprises 12 residues. V was shortened by 6 bases and J by 7 bases, with 13 bases between the two germline ends. CDR3 amino acids: CASRRGFEEQYF. The DNA of the CDR3 is TGTGCCAGCAGGAGAGGGTTCGAGGAGCAGTACTTC.

The table lists this clone with a few counts. J is TRBJ2-1 and V is TRBV4-2; D gene uncertain. The V gene's germline CDR1 is LGHNA and CDR2 YNFKEQ. Between the trimmed V and J ends, which lost 1 base and 5 bases, there was a span of 15 bases. The CDR3 contains 16 residues. CDR3 in amino acids: CASSQGGPEPNNEQFF. The DNA of the CDR3 is TGTGCCAGCAGCCAAGGCGGTCCGGAGCCAAACAATGAGCAGTTCTTC.

The genes are TRBV27 and TRBJ1-2; 7 nucleotides align to TRBD1. Germline V gene sequence: CDR1 MNHEY, CDR2 SMNVEV (reference sequence). V dropped 0 bases and J dropped 1; count of bases not matched to a gene: 8. CDR3 length equals 17 residues. CDR3 in amino acids: CASSLSVRPGGNYGYTF. For the CDR3, the DNA is TGTGCCAGCAGTTTATCCGTTCGCCCAGGGGGTAACTATGGCTACACCTTC.

V is TRBV5-1 and J is TRBJ1-3, with D tentatively TRBD1 (6 bases). Germline values: CDR1 SGHRS, CDR2 YFSETQ. CDR3 length: 16 amino acids. Between the trimmed V and J ends, which lost 2 bases and 0 bases, there was a span of 12 bases. The CDR3 region is CASSLRTVNSGNTIYF. The CDR3 DNA sequence: TGCGCCAGCAGCTTACGGACAGTAAACTCTGGAAACACCATATATTTT.

The V gene is TRBV7-6, the J gene TRBJ2-7; 8 nucleotides agree with TRBD2. This CDR3 region has 12 residues. V shed 6 bases, J shed 7 bases, and the junction held 5 bases outside the gene matches. Germline lookup yields CDR1 SGHVS and CDR2 FNYEAQ. The CDR3 bases are TGTGCCAGCAGTTCAGGCGGGAGGGAGCAGTACTTC. Its translation is CASSSGGREQYF.

The chain has TRBV5-5 and TRBJ2-7; 16 bases line up with TRBD2. The trim removed 4 bases at V and 2 bases at J, leaving 3 bases unmatched. CDR1 and CDR2 from the germline V gene are SGHKS and YYEKEE (reference sequence). The CDR3 extends over 16 amino acids. The DNA of the CDR3 is TGTGCCAGCAGCCCAGGGACTAGCGGGAGGGCCTACGAGCAGTACTTC. It translates to CASSPGTSGRAYEQYF.

The table lists this clone with a count of one. The V and J genes are TRBV5-1 and TRBJ2-6; tentative D call: TRBD2 (6 bases). The CDR3 totals 18 residues. Trimming cost V 0 bases and J 0 bases, with 13 bases left between them. Germline assignment: CDR1 SGHRS and CDR2 YFSETQ. The CDR3 DNA reads as TGCGCCAGCAGCTTGGTTCCGGGGGAGAACTCTGGGGCCAACGTCCTGACTTTC. Its protein product is CASSLVPGENSGANVLTF.

The chain joins TRBV28 to TRBJ1-5; TRBD1 might be the D (5 bases). CDR3 length equals 16 residues. Trimming took off 4 bases at V and 0 bases at J, with 13 bases between the two ends. Germline V gene lookup returns CDR1 MDHEN and CDR2 SYDVKM. CDR3 coding DNA: TGTGCCAGCAGTTGGGGCCAGGGAGGTAGCAATCAGCCCCAGCATTTT. This sequence encodes CASSWGQGGSNQPQHF.

This CDR3 is CASSQGGSYNEQFF. The CDR3 region has the DNA TGTGCCAGCAGCCAAGGCGGGAGTTACAATGAGCAGTTCTTC. The rearrangement joins TRBV4-2 to TRBJ2-1; 7 nucleotides match TRBD2. Germline V gene data show CDR1 as LGHNA and CDR2 as YNFKEQ. This CDR3 region has 14 residues. Germline trimming cut 1 base from V and 4 bases from J; bases unmatched to any gene: 1.

This chain uses TRBV7-8 with TRBJ2-7; TRBD1 is a possible D gene (6 bases). Trimming left V 1 base short and J 4 bases short, with 20 bases between. The CDR3 consists of 17 residues. Germline lookup yields CDR1 SGHVS and CDR2 FQNEAQ. CDR3 DNA sequence: TGTGCCAGCAGCTTAGTAGGTCGACAGGACCCTAGGTACGAGCAGTACTTC. This codes for CASSLVGRQDPRYEQYF.

The chain couples TRBV30 to TRBJ2-1; 10 nucleotides agree with TRBD2. This CDR3 is built from 15 residues. The junction had 6 bases not matched to a gene; V was cut back by 0 bases and J by 7 bases. Germline-derived CDR1 and CDR2 are GTSNPN and SVGIG (reference sequence). This chain's CDR3 is CAWSVRLAGENEQFF. DNA of the CDR3: TGTGCCTGGAGTGTACGGCTAGCGGGAGAGAATGAGCAGTTCTTC.

This sequence joins TRBV28 and TRBJ2-4; D might be TRBD2 (5 bases). Germline V gene sequence: CDR1 MDHEN, CDR2 SYDVKM. This CDR3 has 17 amino acids. V was shortened by 4 bases and J by 3 bases, with 19 bases between the two germline ends. The CDR3 protein is CASSSRGGTAIKNIQYF. The CDR3 DNA sequence: TGTGCCAGCAGTTCCCGTGGAGGCACCGCTATCAAAAACATTCAGTACTTC. Full variable domain (outside the CDR3, taken from reference TRBV28 and TRBJ2-4): DVKVTQSSRYLVKRTGEKVFLECVQDMDHENMFWYRQDPGLGLRLIYFSYDVKMKEKGDIPEGYSVSREKKERFSLILESASTNQTSMYLCASSSRGGTAIKNIQYFGAGTRLSVL.

This clone was recorded a few times. V is TRBV28 and J is TRBJ1-1, with D possibly TRBD1 on 6 matching bases. V was trimmed by 2 bases and J by 3 bases, leaving 16 bases between them. CDR1 and CDR2 from the germline V gene are MDHEN and SYDVKM. The CDR3 loop spans 16 amino acids. The CDR3 sequence is CASSLTVGRGDTEAFF. The CDR3, as DNA: TGTGCCAGCAGTTTAACGGTAGGCAGGGGTGACACTGAAGCTTTCTTT.